These T cell receptor beta chains were read from a single sample in a study of T cell responses to AZD1222 COVID-19 vaccine. Profiled with immunoSEQ multiplex PCR; TCRdb holds only in-frame clones, not every one. The sample includes about 130,000 clones, approximately 88% of them seen just once. The sample here was peripheral blood, taken on day 0 of AZD1222 vaccination. The origin of the receptors is an adult in good health. Both conserved end residues are part of each CDR3. The order of the fields is D gene, J gene, clone size, V gene, CDR3 DNA, CDR3 protein. A D gene is named only where the DNA matches it firmly. Part of the rows lack a size; the others show once, few, many or a class for expanded clones.

. | TRBJ2-7 | few | TRBV4-2 | TGTGCCAGCAGCCCCCACATCGGGACGGGAGTGGGCTACGAGCAGTACTTC | CASSPHIGTGVGYEQYF
. | TRBJ1-1 | . | TRBV3-1/TRBV3-2 | TGTGCCAGCAGCCAAAATGGTCGGGGGGAGGCGGCGACTGAAGCTTTCTTT | CASSQNGRGEAATEAFF
. | TRBJ2-7 | . | TRBV4-1 | TGCGCCAGCAGCCAGAATCCCGGCCCCGACTACGAGCAGTACTTC | CASSQNPGPDYEQYF
TRBD1 | TRBJ2-2 | . | TRBV4-1 | TGCGCCAGCAGCCAAAAAAACACCGGGACAGGGGGTAGTGGCACCGGGGAGCTGTTTTTT | CASSQKNTGTGGSGTGELFF
TRBD2 | TRBJ2-7 | . | TRBV5-1 | TGCGCCAGCAGGGAGGGCGGGAGGGCCACCGAGCAGTACTTC | CASREGGRATEQYF
TRBD1 | TRBJ1-1 | . | TRBV9 | TGTGCCAGCAGCATCGACCCAGACAGGGCGGGATCCATGAACACTGAAGCTTTCTTT | CASSIDPDRAGSMNTEAFF
. | TRBJ1-2 | . | TRBV6-5 | TGTGCCAGCAGTTACCGCAAGATTAACTATGGCTACACCTTC | CASSYRKINYGYTF
TRBD1 | TRBJ1-5 | . | TRBV5-1 | TGCGCCAGCAGCTTACAGGGGGGTCAGCCCCAGCATTTT | CASSLQGGQPQHF
TRBD1 | TRBJ1-2 | few | TRBV7-2 | TGTGCCAGCAGCCCAGAGACAGGGTATGGCTACACCTTC | CASSPETGYGYTF
. | TRBJ2-3 | . | TRBV19 | TGTGCCAGTAGTACTAAACAGGGGGGGAGCACAGATACGCAGTATTTT | CASSTKQGGSTDTQYF